This T cell receptor (beta chain) comes out of a study of T cell clones after liver transplantation. Study in general: Liver transplant recipients had immunosuppression withdrawal attempted within 2 years. Pre-transplant mixed lymphocyte reactions yielded third-party-reactive TCRbeta sequences as comparators for graft-donor-reactive sequences.

CD3+CD4+ and CD3+CD8+ cells were FACS-sorted from thawed unstimulated PBMCs. The repertoire was sequenced with immunoSEQ multiplex PCR; TCRdb's copy has only in-frame clones and lacks some. The data hold about 72,000 clones, with under 95% observed a single time. Study outcomes and limitations: Rather than being deleted, graft donor-reactive T cells may have moved into the graft.

Note on this clone: Its antigen is not identified.

Trimming stripped 3 bases from V and 4 bases from J, with 8 bases between. This CDR3 contains 13 residues. Germline V gives CDR1 SGHNT, CDR2 YYREEE (reference sequence). The source was CD4+ T cells from blood, collected before liver transplant. The chain has TRBV5-4 and TRBJ1-3, with D hard to call. The clonotype was recovered from a human donor who received a liver transplant. The CDR3, as DNA: TGTGCCAGCAGCTACGCCAAGGGAAACACCATATATTTT. It is translated as CASSYAKGNTIYF.